These 8 T cell receptor beta chains originate from one sample sequenced in a study of response to subunit inactivated influenza vaccine. In TCRdb, the RT-PCR reads were re-called with MiXCR into one record per CDR3 protein. Of roughly 760,000 distinct CDR3 sequences in the sample, about 20% were seen once. Sequencing used PBMCs from blood, obtained 5 days after vaccination. Receptors originate from a man over 45 who received an inactivated influenza vaccine.

V is TRBV6-5 and J is TRBJ2-3; TRBD1 matches 8 bases. Per germline, CDR1 MNHEY and CDR2 SVGAGI. V lost 2 bases and J lost 4; bases outside the gene matches: 8. This CDR3 has 16 residues. CDR3 DNA sequence: TGTGCCAGCAGTTACAGAGGACAGGGCGAGGCAGATACGCAGTATTTT. This codes for CASSYRGQGEADTQYF.

V is TRBV11-1 and J is TRBJ2-1; 9 bases map to TRBD1. The germline V gene encodes CDR1 SGHAT and CDR2 FQDESV (reference sequence). J lost 7 bases, V lost 2 bases, and 21 bases had no gene match. The CDR3 is 20 residues long. The CDR3 DNA follows: TGTGCCAGCAGCTTATGGCCGGGGAAGCCCACAGGGGGCAGGAGGAATGAGCAGTTCTTC. Protein sequence: CASSLWPGKPTGGRRNEQFF.

This chain uses TRBV20-1 with TRBJ1-6; D perhaps matches TRBD1 (5 bases). Germline CDR1 DFQATT, CDR2 SNEGSKA (reference sequence). V lost 3 bases to trimming and J lost 3 bases, with 12 bases between them. The length of the CDR3 is 15 residues. CDR3 nucleotides: TGCAGTGCTAGGCTCCAGGGCAACTATAATTCACCCCTCCACTTT. Its protein is CSARLQGNYNSPLHF.

This clonotype was detected many times. The V gene is TRBV24-1, the J gene TRBJ2-1; D unclear. The V and J ends lost 2 bases and 0 bases respectively, with 10 bases between them. Germline V CDR1 and CDR2: KGHDR, SFDVKD. This CDR3 region has 16 residues. CDR3 sequence: CATSDSTPSSYNEQFF. CDR3 coding DNA: TGTGCCACCAGTGATTCGACACCTAGCTCCTACAATGAGCAGTTCTTC.

This CDR3 is CATSREGSAYYGYTF. The CDR3 bases are TGTGCCACCAGCAGAGAGGGGAGCGCGTACTATGGCTACACCTTC. This chain links TRBV15 with TRBJ1-2, with D unresolved. The CDR3 loop spans 15 amino acids. Germline V gene lookup returns CDR1 LNHNV and CDR2 YYDKDF (reference sequence). Trimming pared 0 bases from V and 3 bases from J, leaving 11 bases between.

This chain connects TRBV7-2 to TRBJ2-5; tentatively, D is TRBD2 (6 bases). The CDR3 has 16 amino acids. The germline V gene has CDR1 SGHTA and CDR2 FQGNSA. V was shortened by 4 bases and J by 5 bases, with 20 bases between the two germline ends. The CDR3 bases are TGTGCCAGCAGCTCCACTAGCCCTCGACTAGTTGAGACCCAGTACTTC. This encodes CASSSTSPRLVETQYF.

The rearrangement links TRBV7-3 to TRBJ2-2, with TRBD1 matching over 9 bases. The CDR3 sequence is 17 residues long. Germline CDR1 is SGHTA and CDR2 is FQGTGA. The ends lost 2 bases at V and 6 bases at J; junction bases unmatched: 10. This CDR3 is CASSLLRWTGVAGELFF. The CDR3 nucleotides read TGTGCCAGCAGCTTATTGAGGTGGACAGGGGTTGCCGGGGAGCTGTTTTTT.

The chain is built from TRBV24-1 and TRBJ1-1; TRBD1 agrees at 7 bases. V was pared by 7 bases and J by 1 base, with 2 bases of the junction left unmatched. This CDR3 spans 13 amino acids. Germline V gene data show CDR1 as KGHDR and CDR2 as SFDVKD. CDR3 in amino acids: CATRQGWNTEAFF. CDR3 DNA sequence: TGTGCCACCAGACAGGGGTGGAACACTGAAGCTTTCTTT.